The clone carrying this T cell receptor beta chain was found many times. Each CDR3 protein is one row after TCRdb ran MiXCR on the 5' RACE reads. The sample carries around 55,000 distinct CDR3 sequences, about 12% recorded once. Germline V gene lookup returns CDR1 KGHSH and CDR2 LQKENI. V lost 1 base and J lost 1, with 8 bases in between. This CDR3 has 15 residues. These data come from a study of early T cells in non-severe SARS-CoV-2 infection. Sample: whole blood. This chain links TRBV18 with TRBJ1-5, with unresolved D. The clonotype comes from an adult who was a healthcare worker with PCR-confirmed SARS-CoV-2 infection or an uninfected control (not recorded which). The CDR3 sequence: CASSPREVSNQPQHF. CDR3 bases: TGTGCCAGCTCACCACGGGAGGTGAGCAATCAGCCCCAGCATTTT.